These T cell receptor beta chains were read from a single sample in a study of cytomegalovirus exposure and HLA in healthy donors. Repertoires were generated with immunoSEQ multiplex PCR, while TCRdb's copy carries only in-frame clones and drops some. The sample yields fewer than 150,000 clones, around 68% seen once. Sequenced: PBMCs. The receptors stem from a woman aged 50 to 60 in good health and CMV-seropositive. The CDR3 runs from the conserved cysteine through the conserved F or W. The D gene is left open where the match is weak. Clone size is shown for a subset of rows, as once, few, many or a class of expanded clone.

clone size,J gene,D gene,V gene,CDR3 protein,CDR3 DNA
-,TRBJ1-1,TRBD1,TRBV28,CASNNRDSYYAFF,TGTGCCAGTAACAATCGGGACAGTTATTACGCTTTCTTT
-,TRBJ2-7,TRBD1,TRBV15,CATSRDIRQGLSYEQYF,TGTGCCACCAGCAGAGATATCAGACAGGGCCTCTCCTACGAGCAGTACTTC
-,TRBJ1-1,-,TRBV18,CASSPNREGMNTEAFF,TGTGCCAGCTCACCCAACAGGGAGGGGATGAACACTGAAGCTTTCTTT
-,TRBJ2-3,-,TRBV7-6,CASRGPISTDTQYF,TGTGCCTCACGAGGGCCTATAAGCACAGATACGCAGTATTTT
-,TRBJ2-7,TRBD2,TRBV10-3,CASGGGSEYEQYF,TGTGCTTCGGGAGGCGGGAGTGAGTACGAGCAGTACTTC
-,TRBJ2-7,-,TRBV11-3,CASSKQGGSYEQYF,TGTGCCAGCAGTAAACAGGGTGGGTCCTACGAGCAGTACTTC
-,TRBJ1-2,TRBD1,TRBV27,CASSSPDRGRFYGYTF,TGTGCCAGCAGTTCGCCGGACAGGGGGCGCTTCTATGGCTACACCTTC
-,TRBJ2-7,TRBD1,TRBV9,CASSARDSSYEQYF,TGTGCCAGCAGCGCCAGGGACAGCTCCTACGAGCAGTACTTC
-,TRBJ1-3,-,TRBV11-1,CASSSKTGYSGNTIYF,TGTGCCAGCAGCTCGAAGACAGGATACTCTGGAAACACCATATATTTT
-,TRBJ1-2,-,TRBV5-1,CASRLTINTGNYGYTF,TGCGCCAGCAGACTCACTATTAATACAGGGAACTATGGCTACACCTTC
-,TRBJ2-7,TRBD2,TRBV28,CASKLAGGFSYEQYF,TGTGCCAGCAAACTAGCGGGGGGCTTCTCCTACGAGCAGTACTTC
-,TRBJ2-3,-,TRBV6-1,CASSEAGGTSTDTQYF,TGTGCCAGCAGTGAAGCGGGAGGTACTAGCACAGATACGCAGTATTTT
-,TRBJ1-5,-,TRBV4-1,CASSQAPLLYSNQPQHF,TGCGCCAGCAGCCAAGCTCCACTTCTCTATAGCAATCAGCCCCAGCATTTT
-,TRBJ1-2,-,TRBV5-1,CASSAPGDPGYGYTF,TGCGCCAGCAGCGCCCCGGGGGACCCGGGCTATGGCTACACCTTC
-,TRBJ1-5,TRBD1,TRBV23-1,CASNTGQPGCGNQPQHF,TGCGCCAGCAATACGGGACAGCCTGGGTGTGGCAATCAGCCCCAGCATTTT
-,TRBJ1-1,TRBD1,TRBV27,CASRRQGVNTEAFF,TGTGCCAGCAGACGACAGGGCGTGAACACTGAAGCTTTCTTT
-,TRBJ2-7,TRBD2,TRBV6-5,CASSWGLAGGEQYF,TGTGCCAGCAGTTGGGGACTAGCGGGAGGCGAGCAGTACTTC
once,TRBJ1-2,-,TRBV5-6,CASSNTNMGRISGYTF,TGTGCCAGCAGCAACACAAACATGGGGCGTATCTCTGGCTACACCTTC
-,TRBJ2-1,TRBD2,TRBV18,CASLGLEGDNEQFF,TGTGCCAGCCTAGGACTAGAAGGGGACAATGAGCAGTTCTTC
few,TRBJ2-1,TRBD2,TRBV4-3,CASSQDVIAGGPEFF,TGCGCCAGCAGCCAAGATGTAATAGCGGGAGGGCCAGAGTTCTTC
-,TRBJ2-1,TRBD2,TRBV5-4,CASSAGGRNNEQFF,TGTGCCAGCAGCGCGGGGGGGCGGAACAATGAGCAGTTCTTC